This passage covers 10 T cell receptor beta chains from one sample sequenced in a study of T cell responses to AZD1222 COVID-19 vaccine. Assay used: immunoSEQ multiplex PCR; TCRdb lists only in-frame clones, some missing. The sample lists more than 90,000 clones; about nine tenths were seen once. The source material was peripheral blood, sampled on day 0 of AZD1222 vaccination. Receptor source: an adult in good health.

The CDR3 sequence: CASSRDRDEKLFF. CDR3 coding DNA: TGTGCCAGCAGTAGGGACAGGGATGAAAAACTGTTTTTT. The gene calls are TRBV2 and TRBJ1-4, with TRBD1 matching 9 bases. Per germline, CDR1 SNHLY and CDR2 FYNNEI. The CDR3 length is 13 residues. Trimming cost V 5 bases and J 6 bases; bases outside gene matches: 1.

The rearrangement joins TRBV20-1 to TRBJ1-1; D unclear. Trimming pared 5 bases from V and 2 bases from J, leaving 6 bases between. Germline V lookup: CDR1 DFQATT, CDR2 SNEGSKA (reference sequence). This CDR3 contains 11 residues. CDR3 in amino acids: CSAAFNTEAFF. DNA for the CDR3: TGCAGTGCTGCTTTTAACACTGAAGCTTTCTTT.

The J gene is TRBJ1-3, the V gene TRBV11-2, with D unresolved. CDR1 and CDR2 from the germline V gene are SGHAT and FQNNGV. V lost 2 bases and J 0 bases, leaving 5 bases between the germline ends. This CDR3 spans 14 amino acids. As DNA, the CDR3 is TGTGCCAGCAGCTTACTGAGCTCTGGAAACACCATATATTTT. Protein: CASSLLSSGNTIYF.

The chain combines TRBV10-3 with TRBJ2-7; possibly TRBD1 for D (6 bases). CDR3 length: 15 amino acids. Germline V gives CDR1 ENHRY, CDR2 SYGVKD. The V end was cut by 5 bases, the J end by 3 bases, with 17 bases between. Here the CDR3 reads CAISSDTGYDYEQYF. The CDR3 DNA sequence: TGTGCCATCAGTTCGGATACAGGGTATGACTACGAGCAGTACTTC.

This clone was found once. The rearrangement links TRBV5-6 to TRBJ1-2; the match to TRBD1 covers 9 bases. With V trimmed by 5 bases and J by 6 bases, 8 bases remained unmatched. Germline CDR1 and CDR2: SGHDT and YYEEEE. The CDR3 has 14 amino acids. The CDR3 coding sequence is TGTGCCAGCAGATCCTCCGGGACAGGGCATGGCTACACCTTC. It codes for CASRSSGTGHGYTF.

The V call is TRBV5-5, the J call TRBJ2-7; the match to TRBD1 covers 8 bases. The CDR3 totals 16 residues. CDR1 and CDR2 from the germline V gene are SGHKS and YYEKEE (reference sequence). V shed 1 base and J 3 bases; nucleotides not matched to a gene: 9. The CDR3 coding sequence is TGTGCCAGCAGCTTGACACTAGGACAGGGAGTCTACGAGCAGTACTTC. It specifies CASSLTLGQGVYEQYF.

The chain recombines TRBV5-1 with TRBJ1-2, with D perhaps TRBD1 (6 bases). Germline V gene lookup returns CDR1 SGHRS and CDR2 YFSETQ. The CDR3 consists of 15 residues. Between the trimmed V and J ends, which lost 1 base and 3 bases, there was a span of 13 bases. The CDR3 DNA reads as TGCGCCAGCAGCTTGTACGGGGCAGGGGACTATGGCTACACCTTC. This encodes CASSLYGAGDYGYTF.

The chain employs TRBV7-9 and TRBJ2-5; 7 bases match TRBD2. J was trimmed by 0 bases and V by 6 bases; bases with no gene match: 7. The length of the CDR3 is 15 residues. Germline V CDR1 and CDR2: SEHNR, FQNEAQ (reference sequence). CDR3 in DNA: TGTGCCAGCAGGATCGGGGGGTCGGACCAAGAGACCCAGTACTTC. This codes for CASRIGGSDQETQYF.

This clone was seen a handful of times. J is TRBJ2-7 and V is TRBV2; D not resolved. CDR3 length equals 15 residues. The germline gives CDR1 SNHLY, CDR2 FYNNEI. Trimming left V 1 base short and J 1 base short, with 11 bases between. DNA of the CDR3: TGTGCCAGCAGTGAAGAGTGGCGGCCTTCCTACGAGCAGTACTTC. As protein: CASSEEWRPSYEQYF.

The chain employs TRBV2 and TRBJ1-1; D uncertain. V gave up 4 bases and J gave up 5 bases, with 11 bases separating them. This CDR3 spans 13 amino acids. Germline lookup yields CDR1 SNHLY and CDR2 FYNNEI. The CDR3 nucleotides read TGTGCCAGCAGTGTCGAAGGTGGAACTGAAGCTTTCTTT. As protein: CASSVEGGTEAFF.